This passage covers 23 T cell receptor beta chains from one sample sequenced in a study of blood T cells in healthy people across ages. Using a J-beta primer mix together with a sample-barcoded 5' primer, a second PCR was run for roughly 6 to 12 cycles. TCRdb re-analysed the 5' RACE reads in MiXCR, keeping a single row per CDR3 protein. The data hold 600,000 or so distinct CDR3 sequences, with approximately 30% observed a single time. Sequencing was performed on blood. These receptors were collected from a woman older than 75 in good health.

This clonotype came up a few times. This chain uses TRBV12-3 or TRBV12-4 with TRBJ2-3; D call uncertain. V shed 6 bases and J shed 11 bases, with 21 bases lying between them. This CDR3 comprises 14 residues. The CDR3 loop is CASRPTQFTDVQYF. CDR3 bases: TGTGCCAGCAGACCGACACAGTTCACAGATGTGCAGTATTTT.

V usage is TRBV9 and J usage is TRBJ2-1; 10 nucleotides line up with TRBD1. The ends lost 7 bases at V and 7 bases at J; junction bases unmatched: 8. Per germline, CDR1 SGDLS and CDR2 YYNGEE. There are 14 residues in the CDR3. CDR3 nucleotide sequence: TGTGCCAGCGGACCGGGACAGGGGAGGAATGAGCAGTTCTTC. Protein: CASGPGQGRNEQFF.

The chain is built from TRBV12-3 or TRBV12-4 and TRBJ2-1, with 10 bases identical to TRBD2. This CDR3 spans 18 amino acids. V lost 2 bases to trimming and J lost 5 bases; unmatched junction nucleotides: 12. DNA for the CDR3: TGTGCCAGCAGTTTAAGACTAGCGGGCTCATATGCTAACAATGAGCAGTTCTTC. Its protein product is CASSLRLAGSYANNEQFF.

In this sample, this clonotype turned up many times. V usage is TRBV27 and J usage is TRBJ2-1, with D tentatively TRBD1 or TRBD2 (5 bases each). Trimming stripped 6 bases from V and 6 bases from J, with 18 bases between. The CDR3 covers 15 residues. Germline V CDR1 and CDR2: MNHEY, SMNVEV (reference sequence). The DNA for the CDR3 is TGTGCCAGCAGCCCGGGAAGCAGGGTGGTCAATGAGCAGTTCTTC. Protein product: CASSPGSRVVNEQFF.

Comments on this clonotype: This could be a read error, since a much larger clone is one nucleotide away. This sequence joins TRBV20-1 and TRBJ2-7, with 8 bases matching TRBD1. CDR1 is DFQATT and CDR2 is SNEGSKA in the germline V gene (reference sequence). V shed 3 bases, J shed 7 bases, and the junction held 11 bases outside the gene matches. The CDR3 runs 14 residues. In DNA form, the CDR3 reads TGCAGTGCTAGGGACAGGGTCCTTTTCAATGAGCAGTACTTC. Amino acid sequence: CSARDRVLFNEQYF.

This clonotype was found many times. This chain joins TRBV5-1 and TRBJ2-1; the D is unclear. Trimming cost V 4 bases and J 5 bases, with 7 bases left between them. Germline V gene sequence: CDR1 SGHRS, CDR2 YFSETQ. This CDR3 region has 12 residues. This CDR3 is CASSRYDNEQFF. The CDR3 DNA is TGCGCCAGCAGCCGATACGACAATGAGCAGTTCTTC.

This clonotype was observed at least ten times. This chain joins TRBV5-6 and TRBJ2-1; TRBD1 matches 11 bases. V lost 6 bases and J lost 0; bases outside the gene matches: 8. Germline assignment: CDR1 SGHDT and CDR2 YYEEEE. The CDR3 runs 17 residues. Here the CDR3 DNA reads TGTGCCAGCAACCAGATGGACAGGGGGCTCTCCTACAATGAGCAGTTCTTC. The encoded protein is CASNQMDRGLSYNEQFF.

This clonotype has only a few counts. This rearrangement joins TRBV5-1 to TRBJ1-1, with 8 bases identical to TRBD1. The CDR3 consists of 16 residues. The germline V gene has CDR1 SGHRS and CDR2 YFSETQ. Trimming cost V 0 bases and J 4 bases; bases outside gene matches: 8. CDR3 protein: CASSLGRGQAITEAFF. The CDR3 region has the DNA TGCGCCAGCAGCTTGGGAAGGGGACAGGCCATCACTGAAGCTTTCTTT.

This clonotype was seen many times. The gene calls are TRBV20-1 and TRBJ1-2; no clear D. V lost 3 bases, J lost 4 bases, and 12 bases lay in between. The V gene's germline CDR1 is DFQATT and CDR2 SNEGSKA (reference sequence). This CDR3 spans 13 amino acids. CDR3 nucleotide sequence: TGCAGTGCTAGCATATTAGAGAGCTATGGCTACACCTTC. Translating it yields CSASILESYGYTF.

This chain joins TRBV9 and TRBJ2-7; D is tentatively TRBD1 or TRBD2 (5 bases each). The CDR3 loop spans 12 amino acids. The germline gives CDR1 SGDLS, CDR2 YYNGEE. Trimming took 4 bases from V and 5 from J, leaving 10 bases between them. The CDR3 bases are TGTGCCAGCAGCTTCGAGGGGCACGAGCAGTACTTC. Translation gives CASSFEGHEQYF. Variable domain in full (rest from reference TRBV9 and TRBJ2-7): DSGVTQTPKHLITATGQRVTLRCSPRSGDLSVYWYQQSLDQGLQFLIQYYNGEERAKGNILERFSAQQFPDLHSELNLSSLELGDSALYFCASSFEGHEQYFGPGTRLTVT.

This clonotype occurred many times. The rearrangement uses TRBV7-2 and TRBJ2-5, with D hard to call. The CDR3 has 12 amino acids. The V end lost 6 bases, the J end lost 4 bases, and 9 bases lay between the germline ends. Germline CDR1 reads SGHTA; CDR2 reads FQGNSA. The CDR3 DNA reads as TGTGCCAGCAGTCAATCCCCAGAGACCCAGTACTTC. Translated, it gives CASSQSPETQYF.

A word on this clonotype: It may be a read error: a sequence one base away is much more abundant. The chain employs TRBV7-3 and TRBJ2-7, with 7 bases aligning to TRBD2. Unmatched junction bases numbered 9, after V lost 6 bases and J lost 4 bases. This CDR3 has 14 amino acids. Looked up from germline, CDR1 is SGHTA and CDR2 is FQGTGA. CDR3 nucleotide sequence: TGTGCCAGCAGTCCACGCGGGAGAGTGTACGAGCAGTACTTC. Its translation is CASSPRGRVYEQYF.

A few counts support this clonotype. This may be a read error, as it is one base from a much larger clone. The chain employs TRBV6-2 or TRBV6-3 and TRBJ2-6, with 8 bases matching TRBD1. CDR1 and CDR2 (germline): MNHEY, SVGEGT. The length of the CDR3 is 14 residues. In nucleotides, the CDR3 is TGTGCCGGAACGGACAGGGCTGGGGCCAACGTCCGGACTTTC. It codes for CAGTDRAGANVRTF.

This chain uses TRBV30 with TRBJ1-4; D is undetermined. Trimming cost V 0 bases and J 9 bases, with 17 bases left between them. CDR3 size: 15 residues. Germline CDR1 and CDR2: GTSNPN and SVGIG (reference sequence). The CDR3 spells CAWSVTAARTKKLFF. CDR3 coding DNA: TGTGCCTGGAGTGTTACCGCGGCTCGAACGAAAAAACTGTTTTTT.

Worth noting for this clonotype: A much larger clone is a single base away; this may be a read error. The V and J genes are TRBV15 and TRBJ1-2, with D perhaps matching TRBD1 (5 bases). This CDR3 has 18 residues. Germline V gene lookup returns CDR1 LNHNV and CDR2 YYDKDF (reference sequence). The V end lost 1 base, the J end lost 1 base, and 19 bases lay between the germline ends. The CDR3 coding sequence is TGTGCCACCAGCAGAGGGTGGGGCGGGGGGACGAATAACTATGGCTACACCTTC. As protein: CATSRGWGGGTNNYGYTF.

This clonotype has a count of ten or more. This rearrangement joins TRBV28 to TRBJ2-5, with 7 bases that match TRBD1. The CDR3 is 16 amino acids. V was clipped by 5 bases and J by 2 bases; unmatched bases: 11. From germline, CDR1 is MDHEN and CDR2 SYDVKM. This chain's CDR3 is CASSRNPGQEQETQYF. CDR3 coding DNA: TGTGCCAGCAGTCGAAATCCCGGACAGGAACAAGAGACCCAGTACTTC.

To note about this clonotype: Given a much more abundant clone one base away, this may be a read error. The rearrangement uses TRBV12-3 or TRBV12-4 and TRBJ2-7; 9 bases agree with TRBD2. This CDR3 has 14 residues. With V trimmed by 3 bases and J by 10 bases, 10 bases remained unmatched. In DNA form, the CDR3 reads TGTGCCAGCAGTTTCGGAGCGGGGGGCACCTCTCAGTACTTC. Encoded protein: CASSFGAGGTSQYF.

Comments on this clonotype: A much larger clonotype is one base distant, so this may be a read error. V gene TRBV3-1 combines with J gene TRBJ1-6; the match to TRBD1 covers 9 bases. Germline-derived CDR1 and CDR2 are LGHDT and YNNKEL (reference sequence). This CDR3 has 14 amino acids. CDR3 bases: TGTGCCGGCAGGCGGACAGGGGACAATTCACCCCTCCACTTT. This sequence encodes CAGRRTGDNSPLHF.

This clonotype was observed once. V gene TRBV21-1 combines with J gene TRBJ2-7; the table names TRBD2, a call not compared with the DNA. TRBV21-1 is deemed a pseudogene. CDR3 size: 16 residues. This CDR3 reads CASSKALLAEPTSSTF. The CDR3 nucleotides are TGTGCCAGCAGCAAAGCGCTACTAGCAGAACCTACGAGCAGTACTTTC.

This sequence joins TRBV30 and TRBJ1-2, with D possibly being TRBD1 (6 bases). In germline, CDR1 is GTSNPN, CDR2 SVGIG (reference sequence). V shed 3 bases and J shed 2 bases, with 10 bases lying between them. This CDR3 is 13 amino acids long. CDR3 loop: CAWRARGNYGYTF. The CDR3 nucleotides read TGTGCCTGGAGGGCCAGGGGAAACTATGGCTACACCTTC. Full variable domain (missing parts from reference TRBV30 and TRBJ1-2): SQTIHQWPATLVQPVGSPLSLECTVEGTSNPNLYWYRQAAGRGLQLLFYSVGIGQISSEVPQNLSASRPQDRQFILSSKKLLLSDSGFYLCAWRARGNYGYTFGSGTRLTVV.

With regard to this clonotype: One base away lies a much larger clone, so this may be a sequencing read error. The rearrangement links TRBV6-1 to TRBJ2-3; the D call may be TRBD1 or TRBD2 (5 bases each). The CDR3 runs 15 residues. Germline V CDR1 and CDR2: MNHNS, SASEGT. The CDR3 loop reads CACSLGTYLTDTQYF. For the CDR3, the DNA is TGTGCCTGCAGCCTCGGGACCTACCTCACAGATACGCAGTATTTT.

In this sample, this clonotype turned up many times. CDR3 nucleotide sequence: TGTGCCAGCAGTCCATATGGCACTAGCCGTGGTGAGCAGTTCTTC. Protein sequence: CASSPYGTSRGEQFF. The chain uses TRBV7-3 and TRBJ2-1, with D perhaps TRBD2 (6 bases). The CDR3 consists of 15 residues. V lost 6 bases to trimming and J lost 9 bases, with 21 bases between them. The germline gives CDR1 SGHTA, CDR2 FQGTGA.

Comment on this clonotype: A much larger clone differs by one base, so this may be a read error. The J gene is TRBJ2-4, the V gene TRBV18; maybe TRBD1 (6 bases). CDR3 length equals 11 residues. Germline values: CDR1 KGHSH, CDR2 LQKENI. The CDR3 coding sequence is TGTACCAGCTCTCCAGGGGACATTCAGTACTTC. This sequence encodes CTSSPGDIQYF.